Presented here are 29 T cell receptor beta chains from one specimen sequenced in a study of Ad26.COV2.S vaccination and SARS-CoV-2 variants. Data came from immunoSEQ multiplex PCR; TCRdb stores just in-frame clones and leaves some out. The table includes around 140,000 clones, roughly 89% detected once. Specimen: peripheral blood, collected after recovery from COVID-19. The receptors here all came from a human donor who had recovered from COVID-19.

The gene calls are TRBV30 and TRBJ1-6; the D is unclear. CDR3 size: 16 residues. The germline V gene encodes CDR1 GTSNPN and CDR2 SVGIG (reference sequence). The V end lost 5 bases, the J end lost 8 bases, and 22 bases lay between the germline ends. CDR3 protein: CAWGKGTGVRDSPLHF. The DNA for the CDR3 is TGTGCCTGGGGGAAGGGAACGGGAGTAAGAGATTCACCCCTCCACTTT.

The chain combines TRBV3-1 (or the pseudogene TRBV3-2) with TRBJ2-7; TRBD1 might be the D (5 bases). The V gene's germline CDR1 is LGHDT and CDR2 YNNKEL (reference sequence). The V gene lost 4 bases and the J gene lost 3 bases, with 7 bases spanning the gap. The CDR3 spans 12 residues. In nucleotides, the CDR3 is TGTGCCAGCAGCCGACAGATCTACGAGCAGTACTTC. It codes for CASSRQIYEQYF.

The chain joins TRBV5-5 to TRBJ1-3, with 9 bases fitting TRBD1. The junction had 5 bases not matched to a gene; V was cut back by 3 bases and J by 4 bases. The germline V gene encodes CDR1 SGHKS and CDR2 YYEKEE (reference sequence). This CDR3 comprises 15 residues. The CDR3 is CASSSGTGQGNTIYF. DNA of the CDR3: TGTGCCAGCAGCTCCGGGACAGGGCAGGGAAACACCATATATTTT.

The chain joins TRBV7-9 to TRBJ2-5, with D possibly being TRBD1 or TRBD2 (5 bases each). CDR1 is SEHNR and CDR2 is FQNEAQ in the germline V gene (reference sequence). CDR3 length: 14 amino acids. The ends were cut back, 5 bases at V and 0 bases at J, with 10 bases in the middle. CDR3 DNA sequence: TGTGCCAGCAGCATAGGGGAGTACCAAGAGACCCAGTACTTC. Translated: CASSIGEYQETQYF. Variable domain in full (rest from reference TRBV7-9 and TRBJ2-5): DTGVSQNPRHKITKRGQNVTFRCDPISEHNRLYWYRQTLGQGPEFLTYFQNEAQLEKSRLLSDRFSAERPKGSFSTLEIQRTEQGDSAMYLCASSIGEYQETQYFGPGTRLLVL.

The chain employs TRBV6-5 and TRBJ1-6, with 7 positions matching TRBD1. Trimming removed 6 bases from V and 9 bases from J; junction bases left unmatched: 8. The CDR3 spans 14 residues. CDR1 is MNHEY and CDR2 is SVGAGI in the germline V gene. CDR3 nucleotide sequence: TGTGCCAGCAGGGCTCAGGGGGACGGTTCACCCCTCCACTTT. Protein sequence: CASRAQGDGSPLHF.

The chain employs TRBV24-1 and TRBJ1-2; D is ambiguous. V dropped 2 bases and J dropped 2 bases, with 11 bases sitting between them. This CDR3 comprises 15 residues. CDR1 is KGHDR and CDR2 is SFDVKD in the germline V gene. CDR3 sequence reads: CATSDSTGKNYGYTF. Written as DNA, the CDR3 is TGTGCCACCAGTGATTCAACCGGGAAGAACTATGGCTACACCTTC.

The chain employs TRBV3-1 (or the pseudogene TRBV3-2) and TRBJ2-7; D not certain. Germline CDR1 and CDR2: LGHDT and YNNKEL (reference sequence). There are 12 residues in the CDR3. Trimming cost V 3 bases and J 2 bases, with 5 bases left between them. The CDR3 nucleotides read TGTGCCAGCAGCCATTATGCCTACGAGCAGTACTTC. It specifies CASSHYAYEQYF.

The gene calls are TRBV28 and TRBJ1-2, with 9 nucleotides matching TRBD1. Per the germline V gene, CDR1 is MDHEN and CDR2 is SYDVKM. Trimming took 6 bases from V and 6 from J; bases not matched to a gene: 8. This CDR3 has 14 residues. For the CDR3, the DNA is TGTGCCAGCAGACAGCCGGACAGGGGCGATGGCTACACCTTC. Translation: CASRQPDRGDGYTF.

The CDR3 DNA reads TGTGCCAGCAGTTACTCGGGCAAGCTGGTCGGGGAGCTGTTTTTT. This gives the protein CASSYSGKLVGELFF. V gene TRBV6-5 combines with J gene TRBJ2-2, with D hard to call. CDR3 size: 15 residues. Looked up from germline, CDR1 is MNHEY and CDR2 is SVGAGI. Trimming stripped 0 bases from V and 7 bases from J, with 12 bases between.

The chain uses TRBV19 and TRBJ1-5; D gene ambiguous. V lost 4 bases and J 5 bases, leaving 15 bases between the germline ends. The CDR3 has 15 amino acids. The V gene's germline CDR1 is LNHDA and CDR2 SQIVND (reference sequence). CDR3 coding DNA: TGTGCCAGTAGTAGGCCAGGAGGGCGGGATCAGCCCCAGCATTTT. Translation: CASSRPGGRDQPQHF.

The genes are TRBV25-1 and TRBJ2-3; TRBD1 is a possible D gene (7 bases). CDR3 length: 17 residues. Germline V lookup: CDR1 MGHDK, CDR2 SYGVNS. V lost 1 base, J lost 3 bases, and 17 bases lay in between. The CDR3 reads CASSELRDRGSTDTQYF. The DNA for the CDR3 is TGTGCCAGCAGTGAATTGCGGGACAGAGGATCAACAGATACGCAGTATTTT.

V and J are TRBV27 and TRBJ1-5; D unclear. Germline values: CDR1 MNHEY, CDR2 SMNVEV (reference sequence). The length of the CDR3 is 15 residues. V shed 2 bases and J shed 0 bases, with 8 bases lying between them. In nucleotides, the CDR3 is TGTGCCAGCAGTTTAACCTACGGTAGCAATCAGCCCCAGCATTTT. This translates into CASSLTYGSNQPQHF.

This clone was counted between two and nine times. The chain links TRBV24-1 to TRBJ1-5, with 10 positions matching TRBD1. Germline trimming cut 4 bases from V and 7 bases from J; bases unmatched to any gene: 0. CDR1 and CDR2 (germline): KGHDR, SFDVKD. The CDR3 spans 13 residues. The CDR3 region has the DNA TGTGCCACCAGTGAGACAGGGGGCCAGCCCCAGCATTTT. Encoded protein: CATSETGGQPQHF.

The chain links TRBV9 to TRBJ1-1; D is perhaps TRBD1 (6 bases). CDR1 is SGDLS, CDR2 YYNGEE, per germline. With 3 bases removed from V and 0 bases from J, the gap between germline ends came to 15 bases. The CDR3 runs to 16 residues. The chain's CDR3 is CASSALDSLMNTEAFF. The CDR3 DNA reads TGTGCCAGCAGCGCCCTGGACAGCCTGATGAACACTGAAGCTTTCTTT.

In nucleotides, the CDR3 is TGTGCCAGCAGCTTAAACCGGGACTTCAATGAGCAGTTCTTC. This codes for CASSLNRDFNEQFF. This sequence joins TRBV7-2 and TRBJ2-1, with a possible D match to TRBD2 (6 bases). Trimming pared 2 bases from V and 6 bases from J, leaving 11 bases between. Germline CDR1 reads SGHTA; CDR2 reads FQGNSA. This CDR3 has 14 amino acids.

V is TRBV7-2 and J is TRBJ2-5; 8 bases line up with TRBD2. The CDR3 length is 15 residues. Germline V gene data show CDR1 as SGHTA and CDR2 as FQGNSA. J lost 5 bases, V lost 3 bases, and 8 bases had no gene match. The DNA for the CDR3 is TGTGCCAGCAGCTTCCACGGGGGGGCTGGGGAGACCCAGTACTTC. It specifies CASSFHGGAGETQYF. Supplemented by reference TRBV7-2 and TRBJ2-5, the full variable domain reads GAGVSQSPSNKVTEKGKDVELRCDPISGHTALYWYRQSLGQGLEFLIYFQGNSAPDKSGLPSDRFSAERTGGSVSTLTIQRTQQEDSAVYLCASSFHGGAGETQYFGPGTRLLVL.

The J gene is TRBJ2-5, the V gene TRBV7-9; no clear D. Germline V lookup: CDR1 SEHNR, CDR2 FQNEAQ (reference sequence). V lost 5 bases and J 5 bases, leaving 15 bases between the germline ends. This CDR3 spans 14 amino acids. CDR3 DNA: TGTGCCAGCAGCCTCGGCTCTCGGCGGGAGACCCAGTACTTC. Protein: CASSLGSRRETQYF.

The gene calls are TRBV4-3 and TRBJ1-3; D not certain. V dropped 4 bases and J dropped 0 bases, with 7 bases sitting between them. Germline CDR1 and CDR2: LGHNA and YSLEER. This CDR3 region has 14 residues. CDR3 nucleotide sequence: TGCGCCAGCAGCCTAGGGAACTCTGGAAACACCATATATTTT. It translates to CASSLGNSGNTIYF.

The chain links TRBV7-6 to TRBJ1-1; D possibly corresponds to TRBD1 (6 bases). Germline CDR1 and CDR2: SGHVS and FNYEAQ. Trimming stripped 6 bases from V and 1 base from J, with 15 bases between. There are 15 residues in the CDR3. CDR3 in amino acids: CASSYRVGRNTEAFF. As DNA, the CDR3 is TGTGCCAGCAGTTACAGGGTGGGTCGGAACACTGAAGCTTTCTTT.

This sequence joins TRBV6-4 and TRBJ1-6; D perhaps matches TRBD1 (6 bases). CDR1 and CDR2 from the germline V gene are MRHNA and SNTAGT. CDR3 length: 14 amino acids. V lost 4 bases and J 6 bases, leaving 10 bases between the germline ends. CDR3 bases: TGTGCCAGCAGTGCAGGGGTTCCTAATTCACCCCTCCACTTT. It specifies CASSAGVPNSPLHF.

V usage is TRBV7-8 and J usage is TRBJ1-2; D uncertain. The V gene's germline CDR1 is SGHVS and CDR2 FQNEAQ. The V and J ends lost 0 bases and 2 bases respectively, with 10 bases between them. The CDR3 is made up of 15 amino acids. CDR3 nucleotide sequence: TGTGCCAGCAGCTTAGCGAGTGCCGGAAACTATGGCTACACCTTC. Translated, it gives CASSLASAGNYGYTF.

V is TRBV7-9 and J is TRBJ2-3; possibly TRBD1 for D (6 bases). Germline lookup yields CDR1 SEHNR and CDR2 FQNEAQ (reference sequence). V lost 5 bases to trimming and J lost 3 bases, with 9 bases between them. The length of the CDR3 is 13 residues. The CDR3: CASSQTGTDTQYF. The CDR3 DNA sequence: TGTGCCAGCAGCCAGACAGGAACAGATACGCAGTATTTT.

The chain links TRBV2 to TRBJ2-5; the D call may be TRBD1 or TRBD2 (5 bases each). CDR1 is SNHLY and CDR2 is FYNNEI in the germline V gene. The CDR3 has 14 amino acids. Trimming pared 6 bases from V and 1 base from J, leaving 12 bases between. The CDR3 DNA follows: TGTGCCAGCAGGGGGGACGGCTTCCAAGAGACCCAGTACTTC. Residues: CASRGDGFQETQYF. The entire variable domain, with the rest obtained from reference TRBV2 and TRBJ2-5, is as follows: EPEVTQTPSHQVTQMGQEVILRCVPISNHLYFYWYRQILGQKVEFLVSFYNNEISEKSEIFDDQFSVERPDGSNFTLKIRSTKLEDSAMYFCASRGDGFQETQYFGPGTRLLVL.

The chain joins TRBV3-1 (or the pseudogene TRBV3-2) to TRBJ2-6, with D possibly being TRBD2 (6 bases). The length of the CDR3 is 16 residues. CDR1 LGHDT and CDR2 YNNKEL come from the germline V gene (reference sequence). Trimming took 2 bases from V and 0 from J, leaving 8 bases between them. This chain's CDR3 is CASSQTGGSGANVLTF. CDR3 bases: TGTGCCAGCAGCCAAACCGGGGGCTCTGGGGCCAACGTCCTGACTTTC.

Only a few counts were recorded for this clone. The rearrangement uses TRBV2 and TRBJ2-2; 8 bases are shared with TRBD1. Germline CDR1 is SNHLY and CDR2 is FYNNEI. The trim removed 5 bases at V and 0 bases at J, leaving 5 bases unmatched. This CDR3 contains 16 residues. CDR3 sequence reads: CASSQGQGANTGELFF. CDR3 nucleotide sequence: TGTGCCAGCAGTCAAGGACAGGGCGCGAACACCGGGGAGCTGTTTTTT.

This chain uses TRBV12-5 with TRBJ2-7, with D possibly being TRBD2 (5 bases). V was pared by 7 bases and J by 4 bases, with 17 bases between. The CDR3 extends over 14 amino acids. In germline, CDR1 is LGHNT, CDR2 FRNRAP. The CDR3 loop reads CASVKDGGFYEQYF. The CDR3 DNA reads as TGTGCTAGTGTCAAAGACGGAGGTTTTTACGAGCAGTACTTC.

Only a few counts were recorded for this clone. This rearrangement joins TRBV25-1 to TRBJ2-5; 7 bases are a match to TRBD1. Per germline, CDR1 MGHDK and CDR2 SYGVNS. This CDR3 is 13 amino acids long. V lost 8 bases and J lost 1; bases outside the gene matches: 4. CDR3 loop: CASARQGQETQYF. CDR3 nucleotide sequence: TGTGCCAGCGCCCGACAGGGCCAAGAGACCCAGTACTTC. The complete variable domain, with remaining parts taken from reference TRBV25-1 and TRBJ2-5, reads EADIYQTPRYLVIGTGKKITLECSQTMGHDKMYWYQQDPGMELHLIHYSYGVNSTEKGDLSSESTVSRIRTEHFPLTLESARPSHTSQYLCASARQGQETQYFGPGTRLLVL.

The CDR3 protein is CASKSGRLPNEKLFF. The CDR3 DNA is TGTGCCAGCAAATCCGGACGGCTTCCTAATGAAAAACTGTTTTTT. The V call is TRBV2, the J call TRBJ1-4; no reliable D call. The CDR3 consists of 15 residues. Germline CDR1 SNHLY, CDR2 FYNNEI. The V end was cut by 7 bases, the J end by 3 bases, with 15 bases between.

The chain recombines TRBV2 with TRBJ1-2, with TRBD1 matching 7 bases. With V trimmed by 3 bases and J by 6 bases, 10 bases remained unmatched. The CDR3 runs to 15 residues. The germline CDR1 and CDR2 sequences are SNHLY and FYNNEI. The CDR3 protein is CASSDGSRGADGYTF. DNA for the CDR3: TGTGCCAGCAGTGATGGGAGCAGGGGGGCGGATGGCTACACCTTC. The whole variable domain, filled in from reference TRBV2 and TRBJ1-2, reads EPEVTQTPSHQVTQMGQEVILRCVPISNHLYFYWYRQILGQKVEFLVSFYNNEISEKSEIFDDQFSVERPDGSNFTLKIRSTKLEDSAMYFCASSDGSRGADGYTFGSGTRLTVV.